This T cell receptor (beta chain) was captured by sequencing in a study of OX40 agonist ivuxolimab in advanced cancers. The CDR3 is 14 residues long. Germline assignment: CDR1 MNHNS and CDR2 SASEGT. The germline V and J ends were trimmed by 6 bases and 7 bases, with 13 bases remaining between them. Profiled with immunoSEQ multiplex PCR; TCRdb holds only in-frame clones, not every one. The sample lists around 68,000 clones, approximately 89% occurring once. The receptor's source is an adult with an advanced solid tumor such as melanoma, head and neck, liver or kidney cancer. The chain uses TRBV6-1 and TRBJ1-6; D possibly corresponds to TRBD1 (5 bases). The sequences come from CD4+ or CD8+ T cells sorted from blood, collected in a trial of the OX40 agonist ivuxolimab. CDR3 in DNA: TGTGCCAGCAGCCCCAGGGACGGGAATTCACCCCTCCACTTT. This encodes CASSPRDGNSPLHF.